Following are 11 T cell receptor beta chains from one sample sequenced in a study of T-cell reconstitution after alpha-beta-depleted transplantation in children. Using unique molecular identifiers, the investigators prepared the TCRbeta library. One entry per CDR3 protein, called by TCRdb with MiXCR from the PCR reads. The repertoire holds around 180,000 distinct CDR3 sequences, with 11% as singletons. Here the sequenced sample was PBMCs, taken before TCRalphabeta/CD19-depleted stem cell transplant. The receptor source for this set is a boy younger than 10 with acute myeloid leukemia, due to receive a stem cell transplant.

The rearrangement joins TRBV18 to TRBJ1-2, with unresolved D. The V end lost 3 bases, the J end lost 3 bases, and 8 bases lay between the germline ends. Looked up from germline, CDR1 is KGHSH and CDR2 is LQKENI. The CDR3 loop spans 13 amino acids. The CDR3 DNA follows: TGTGCCAGCTCACCTGACGGAGACTATGGCTACACCTTC. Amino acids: CASSPDGDYGYTF.

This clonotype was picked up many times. The CDR3 loop is CSARPAGSSDNEQFF. The DNA of the CDR3 is TGCAGTGCTCGACCAGCTGGGAGCTCGGACAATGAGCAGTTCTTC. The rearrangement joins TRBV20-1 to TRBJ2-1; D may be TRBD2 (5 bases). In germline, CDR1 is DFQATT, CDR2 SNEGSKA (reference sequence). The CDR3 is made up of 15 amino acids. Trimming cost V 5 bases and J 5 bases, with 19 bases left between them.

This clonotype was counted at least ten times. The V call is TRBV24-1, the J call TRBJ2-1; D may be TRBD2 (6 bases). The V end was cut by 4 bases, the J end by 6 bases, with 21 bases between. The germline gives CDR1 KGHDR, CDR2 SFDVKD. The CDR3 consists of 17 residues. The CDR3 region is CATSEDLREDSPNEQFF. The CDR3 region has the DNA TGTGCCACCAGTGAAGACCTCAGGGAGGACTCCCCCAATGAGCAGTTCTTC.

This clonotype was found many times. The CDR3 region is CASSFTGQGADTQYF. The CDR3 DNA is TGTGCCAGCAGCTTCACTGGACAGGGGGCAGATACGCAGTATTTT. The chain carries TRBV11-2 and TRBJ2-3, with 10 bases that match TRBD1. Losses at the gene ends were 3 bases for V and 4 bases for J; bases not matched to a gene: 4. Per the germline V gene, CDR1 is SGHAT and CDR2 is FQNNGV. This CDR3 spans 15 amino acids.

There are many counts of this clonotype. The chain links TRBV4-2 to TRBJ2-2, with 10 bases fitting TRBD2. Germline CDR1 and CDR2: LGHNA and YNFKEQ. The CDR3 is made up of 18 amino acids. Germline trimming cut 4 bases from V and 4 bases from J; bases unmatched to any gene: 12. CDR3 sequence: CASSLNLLAGSGTGELFF. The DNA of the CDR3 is TGTGCCAGCAGCCTTAACCTACTAGCGGGGTCGGGCACCGGGGAGCTGTTTTTT.

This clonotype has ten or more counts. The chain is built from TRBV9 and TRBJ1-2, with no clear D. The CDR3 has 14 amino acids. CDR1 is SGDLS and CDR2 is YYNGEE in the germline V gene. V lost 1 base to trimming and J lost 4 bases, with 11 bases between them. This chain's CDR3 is CASSVSGSSYGYTF. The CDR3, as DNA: TGTGCCAGCAGCGTAAGCGGGTCTTCCTATGGCTACACCTTC.

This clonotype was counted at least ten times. CDR3 in amino acids: CASSFRRGANTEAFF. In DNA form, the CDR3 reads TGTGCCAGCAGCTTTCGCAGGGGAGCGAACACTGAAGCTTTCTTT. V is TRBV5-6 and J is TRBJ1-1, with D maybe TRBD1 (6 bases). The CDR3 consists of 15 residues. CDR1 is SGHDT, CDR2 YYEEEE, per germline. With 2 bases removed from V and 1 base from J, the gap between germline ends came to 12 bases. Supplemented by reference TRBV5-6 and TRBJ1-1, the full variable domain reads DAGVTQSPTHLIKTRGQQVTLRCSPKSGHDTVSWYQQALGQGPQFIFQYYEEEERQRGNFPDRFSGHQFPNYSSELNVNALLLGDSALYLCASSFRRGANTEAFFGQGTRLTVV.

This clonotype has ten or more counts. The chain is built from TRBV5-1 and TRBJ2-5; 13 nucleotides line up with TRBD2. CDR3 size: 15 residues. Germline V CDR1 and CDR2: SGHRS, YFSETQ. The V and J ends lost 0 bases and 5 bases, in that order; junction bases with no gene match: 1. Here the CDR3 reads CASSLGTSGSETQYF. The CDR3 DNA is TGCGCCAGCAGCTTGGGGACTAGCGGGAGTGAGACCCAGTACTTC.

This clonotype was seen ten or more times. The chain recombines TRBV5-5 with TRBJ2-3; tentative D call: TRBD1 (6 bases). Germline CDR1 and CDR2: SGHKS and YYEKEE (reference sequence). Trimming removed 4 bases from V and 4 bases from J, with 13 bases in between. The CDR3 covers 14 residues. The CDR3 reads CASSRGHLPDTQYF. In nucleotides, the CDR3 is TGTGCCAGCAGCCGGGGACATTTGCCAGATACGCAGTATTTT.

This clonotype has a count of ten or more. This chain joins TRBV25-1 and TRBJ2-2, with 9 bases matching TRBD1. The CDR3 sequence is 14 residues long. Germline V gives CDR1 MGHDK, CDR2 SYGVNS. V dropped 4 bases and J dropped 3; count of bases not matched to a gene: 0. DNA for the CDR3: TGTGCCAGCAGTGGACAGGGGGACACCGGGGAGCTGTTTTTT. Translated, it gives CASSGQGDTGELFF. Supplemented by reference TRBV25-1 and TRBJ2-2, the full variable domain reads EADIYQTPRYLVIGTGKKITLECSQTMGHDKMYWYQQDPGMELHLIHYSYGVNSTEKGDLSSESTVSRIRTEHFPLTLESARPSHTSQYLCASSGQGDTGELFFGEGSRLTVL.

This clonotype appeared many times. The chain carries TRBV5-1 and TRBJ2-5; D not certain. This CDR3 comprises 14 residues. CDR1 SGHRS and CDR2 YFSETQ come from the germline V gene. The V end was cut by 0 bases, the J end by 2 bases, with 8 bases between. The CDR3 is CASSLGAGQETQYF. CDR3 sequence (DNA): TGCGCCAGCAGCTTGGGGGCAGGTCAAGAGACCCAGTACTTC.